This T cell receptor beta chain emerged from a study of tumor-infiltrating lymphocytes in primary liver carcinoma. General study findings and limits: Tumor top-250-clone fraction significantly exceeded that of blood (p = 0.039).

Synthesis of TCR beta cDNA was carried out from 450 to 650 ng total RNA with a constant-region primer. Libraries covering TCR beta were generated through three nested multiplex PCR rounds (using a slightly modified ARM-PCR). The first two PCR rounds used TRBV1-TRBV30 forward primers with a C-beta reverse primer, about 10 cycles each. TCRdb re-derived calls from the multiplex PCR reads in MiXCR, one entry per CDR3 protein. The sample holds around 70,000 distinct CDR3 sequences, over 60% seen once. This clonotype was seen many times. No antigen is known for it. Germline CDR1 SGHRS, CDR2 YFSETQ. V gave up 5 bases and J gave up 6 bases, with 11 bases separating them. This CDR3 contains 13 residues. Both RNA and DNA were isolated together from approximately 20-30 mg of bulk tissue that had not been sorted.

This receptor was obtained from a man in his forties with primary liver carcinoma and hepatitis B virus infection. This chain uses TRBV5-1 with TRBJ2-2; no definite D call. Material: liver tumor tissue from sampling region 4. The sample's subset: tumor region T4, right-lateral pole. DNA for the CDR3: TGCGCCAGCAGTGGGGAACGACCCGGGGAGCTGTTTTTT. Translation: CASSGERPGELFF.